This TCR beta chain was captured in a study of shared clonotypes between healthy human individuals. This clone was found once. Its antigen is not identified. The test was conducted at deep level. In the authors' methods: Junction-only sequences without quality scores came from ImmunoSEQ, so filtering differed. Using immunoSEQ multiplex PCR, the repertoire was profiled, and TCRdb retains in-frame clones only, with some absent. The DNA was the basis for D and trimming; V, J and clone size are from that table. The sample carries more than 2 million clones, approximately 95% recorded once. Notes on the study in general: The generation probabilities recorded for non-shared clonotypes fell below those of clonotypes shared by all four donors. With several donors compared, approximately 5% of naive CD4 clonotypes were shared.

The TCR sequence derives from a man aged 18 to 29 in good health. Source material: naive CD4+ T cells sorted from blood. The sample's subset: CD45RA+ positively selected.

CDR3 in amino acids: CASREQGVESYGYTF. The CDR3 nucleotides are TGTGCCAGCAGGGAACAGGGTGTGGAGAGTTATGGCTACACCTTC. The genes are TRBV6-1 and TRBJ1-2; the D gene is possibly TRBD1 (6 bases). Germline values: CDR1 MNHNS, CDR2 SASEGT. V gave up 6 bases and J gave up 5 bases, with 19 bases separating them. This CDR3 contains 15 residues.